The 2 T cell receptor beta chains reported below all come from one sample, sequenced in a study of regulatory T cells in long-lasting Graves disease. Sequencing libraries for TCR beta were prepared with iRepertoire HTBI primers and Arm-PCR of CDR3 regions. TCRdb independently ran MiXCR on the multiplex PCR reads; one entry per CDR3 protein. The sample lists hundreds of thousands of distinct CDR3 sequences; 15% to 20% were seen once. Time point defined: newly diagnosed GD, antithyroid drugs for less than 3 months. PBMC-derived RNA was used for the TCR library. This sample also appeared in a second study, on T cells in Graves' hyperthyroidism and ophthalmopathy.

The specimen comprised peripheral blood mononuclear cells (PBMCs), sampled at new diagnosis, from a patient treated with antithyroid drugs. The origin of the receptors is a woman in her 30s with Graves disease.

In this sample, this clonotype turned up a few times. This chain links TRBV5-1 with TRBJ1-4; 9 nucleotides align to TRBD1. The CDR3 loop spans 17 amino acids. Unmatched junction bases numbered 7, after V lost 2 bases and J lost 2 bases. Per germline, CDR1 SGHRS and CDR2 YFSETQ. The CDR3 region is CASSLQGAVGTNEKLFF. As DNA, the CDR3 is TGCGCCAGCAGCTTACAGGGGGCAGTTGGGACTAATGAAAAACTGTTTTTT.

About this clonotype itself: Just one base apart from a much larger clone, this may be a read error. The rearrangement joins TRBV6-1 to TRBJ2-1, with unresolved D. Germline assignment: CDR1 MNHNS and CDR2 SASEGT. Trimming removed 6 bases at V and 10 bases at J, with 13 bases between. The CDR3 contains 12 residues. Written as DNA, the CDR3 is TGTGCCAGCAGCACTCCCTCCTACGAGCAGTTCTTC. The encoded protein is CASSTPSYEQFF.